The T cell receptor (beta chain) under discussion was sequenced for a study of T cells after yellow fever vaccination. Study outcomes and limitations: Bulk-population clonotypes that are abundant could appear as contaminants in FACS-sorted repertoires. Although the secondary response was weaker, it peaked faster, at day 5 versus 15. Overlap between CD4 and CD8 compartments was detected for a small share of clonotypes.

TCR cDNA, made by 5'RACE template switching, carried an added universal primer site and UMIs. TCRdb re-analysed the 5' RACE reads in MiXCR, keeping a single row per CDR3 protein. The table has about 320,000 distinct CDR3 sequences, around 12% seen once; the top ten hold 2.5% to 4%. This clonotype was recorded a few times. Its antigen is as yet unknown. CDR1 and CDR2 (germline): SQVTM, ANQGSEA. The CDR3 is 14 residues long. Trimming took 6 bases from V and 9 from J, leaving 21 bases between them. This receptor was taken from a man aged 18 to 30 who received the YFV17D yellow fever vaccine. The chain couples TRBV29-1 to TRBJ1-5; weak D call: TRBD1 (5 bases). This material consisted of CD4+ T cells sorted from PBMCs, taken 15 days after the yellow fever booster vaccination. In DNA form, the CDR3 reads TGCAGCGTCAAAACCGGGACCCCACAGTCGCCCCAGCATTTT. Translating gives CSVKTGTPQSPQHF.